This T cell receptor (beta chain) was recorded in a study of pediatric ulcerative colitis. About this clone: As yet, its antigen is unknown.

Method: immunoSEQ multiplex PCR; TCRdb's copy keeps in-frame clones and lacks some. The sample holds more than 50,000 clones, 75% to 90% seen once. The CDR3 has 14 amino acids. Trimming took 4 bases from V and 5 from J, leaving 15 bases between them. CDR1 and CDR2 from the germline V gene are SGDLS and YYNGEE. Study conclusions and caveats: Substantially fewer templates came from two patients' blood samples. Blood-rectal clonal overlap within each person was significantly higher in ulcerative colitis patients than controls.

Control subjects, colonoscoped for suspected IBD, had macroscopically and histologically normal endoscopy. The rearrangement links TRBV9 to TRBJ1-2; D ambiguous. The receptor was isolated from a boy under 18 who was a control in a study of pediatric ulcerative colitis. Sequenced input: blood. DNA of the CDR3: TGTGCCAGCAGCAATCTGGGCGCGGGGTATGGCTACACCTTC. Its protein product is CASSNLGAGYGYTF.